This T cell receptor (beta chain) was recovered during a study of blood T cell repertoires in COVID-19. Study-wide background: Both acute and convalescent COVID-19 samples were obtained from the United States, Italy and Spain.

Original analysis: Cell counts per sample came from amplifying reference gene primers. The table came from immunoSEQ multiplex PCR; TCRdb's copy has only in-frame clones and leaves some out. That table supplies the V and J calls and clone size; D and trimming were determined from the DNA. The top ten clones hold roughly 0.77% of a sample with about 170,000 clones, around 91% of them seen once. Trimming took off 3 bases at V and 3 bases at J, with 6 bases between the two ends. Germline values: CDR1 SGHVS, CDR2 FQNEAQ. This CDR3 is 14 amino acids long. Participant ages covered about 18 to 90 years across 24 US areas. Cohorts were determined from participant-reported clinical history.

Sequencing was performed on PBMCs or T cells enriched from blood (not recorded which). The sequence was collected from a woman younger than 35 who had recovered from COVID-19. The chain joins TRBV7-8 to TRBJ1-6; the D gene is possibly TRBD1 (5 bases). CDR3 residues: CASSLTVYNSPLHF. In DNA form, the CDR3 reads TGTGCCAGCAGCTTGACAGTCTATAATTCACCCCTCCACTTT.